This T cell receptor beta chain derives from a study of T cells in Graves' hyperthyroidism and ophthalmopathy. TCR beta CDR3 regions were amplified from RNA. First-round RT-PCR of the TCR CDR3 relied on the HTBI primer set. TCRdb re-called the multiplex PCR reads with MiXCR, one entry per CDR3 protein. The data show a few hundred thousand distinct CDR3 sequences, approximately 16% seen once. This clonotype was detected only a few times. V lost 6 bases, J lost 5 bases, and 13 bases lay in between. The CDR3 is made up of 13 amino acids. Diagnoses were established using clinical symptoms, serum thyroxine and TRAb, thyroid ultrasound and orbital computed tomography.

The receptor was isolated from a woman between 35 and 50 years old with Graves' ophthalmopathy. This chain uses TRBV12-3 or TRBV12-4 with TRBJ1-1; no clear D. Sequencing was carried out using blood. The CDR3 DNA reads as TGTGCCAGCAGCCCGGTATTAGGGACTGAAGCTTTCTTT. It translates to CASSPVLGTEAFF.